This TCR beta chain was obtained from a study of CD8 T cells in ankylosing spondylitis. Study results and limitations: Ankylosing spondylitis blood seemed to carry a telltale TCR beta motif made of several highly homologous variants.

Notes on this clonotype: Its antigen remains unknown.

One entry per CDR3 protein results from TCRdb running MiXCR on the 5' RACE reads. The sample has hundreds of thousands of distinct CDR3 sequences; roughly 24% are singletons. The sequence came from a male donor with ankylosing spondylitis or in good health (not recorded which). Sequencing was done on a sample of blood, either unsorted or a sorted T cell fraction (not recorded which).

CDR3 loop: CASSREPTVNTEAFF. The CDR3 nucleotides read TGCGCCAGCAGCCGCGAGCCGACGGTAAACACTGAAGCTTTCTTT. J is TRBJ1-1 and V is TRBV4-1; D unclear. The CDR3 is 15 residues long. V shed 4 bases and J shed 2 bases, with 14 bases lying between them. CDR1 and CDR2 from the germline V gene are MGHRA and YSYEKL.